Shown below are 23 T cell receptor beta chains from a single sample sequenced in a study of response to subunit inactivated influenza vaccine. MiXCR, run by TCRdb on the RT-PCR reads, gives a single entry per CDR3 protein. The sample includes about 780,000 distinct CDR3 sequences, under 20% of them seen just once. This specimen consisted of PBMCs from blood, obtained 5 days after vaccination. Every receptor here comes from a man aged 45-65 years who received an inactivated influenza vaccine.

In this sample, this clonotype turned up a few times. V and J are TRBV6-1 and TRBJ2-5; perhaps TRBD1 as D (6 bases). Germline lookup yields CDR1 MNHNS and CDR2 SASEGT. V lost 5 bases and J lost 1, with 14 bases in between. The CDR3 length is 15 residues. CDR3 loop: CASSRLQGPQETQYF. The CDR3 DNA reads TGTGCCAGCAGTCGTCTCCAGGGGCCCCAAGAGACCCAGTACTTC.

The chain is built from TRBV4-3 and TRBJ2-7; 10 bases map to TRBD2. The V gene end was trimmed by 1 base and the J gene end by 3 bases; junction bases not matched to a gene: 6. CDR1 is LGHNA, CDR2 YSLEER, per germline. The CDR3 loop spans 16 amino acids. CDR3 sequence (DNA): TGCGCCAGCAGCCAAGCAAGCGGGGGGGCTTTCTACGAGCAGTACTTC. Protein product: CASSQASGGAFYEQYF.

In its sample, this clonotype was seen a few times. The chain has TRBV7-2 and TRBJ2-1, with 8 bases identical to TRBD2. The CDR3 has 15 amino acids. After removal of 5 bases from V and 9 bases from J, the junction contained 12 bases not matched to a gene. CDR1 and CDR2 (germline): SGHTA, FQGNSA. The CDR3 sequence: CASSPAEGLAGEQFF. Written as DNA, the CDR3 is TGTGCCAGCAGCCCGGCAGAAGGACTAGCTGGTGAGCAGTTCTTC.

This rearrangement joins TRBV5-6 to TRBJ2-7; D is possibly TRBD2 (7 bases). The CDR3 spans 16 residues. V lost 5 bases to trimming and J lost 2 bases, with 20 bases between them. Germline CDR1 is SGHDT and CDR2 is YYEEEE. Here the CDR3 DNA reads TGTGCCAGCAGTCTGCGAGTGGGGGGGGCGGCCTACGAGCAGTACTTC. Residues: CASSLRVGGAAYEQYF.

This clonotype was observed a handful of times. The chain links TRBV15 to TRBJ2-7; 10 positions match TRBD1. Germline assignment: CDR1 LNHNV and CDR2 YYDKDF (reference sequence). The CDR3 runs to 15 residues. V was clipped by 5 bases and J by 3 bases; unmatched bases: 7. The CDR3 loop reads CATSDRDRGLYEQYF. Here the CDR3 DNA reads TGTGCCACCAGCGACCGGGACAGGGGTCTCTACGAGCAGTACTTC.

The rearrangement joins TRBV12-3 or TRBV12-4 to TRBJ2-7, with TRBD1 matching over 7 bases. Trimming took 5 bases from V and 6 from J; bases not matched to a gene: 13. CDR3 length: 15 amino acids. The CDR3 region is CASSAIRDSLREQYF. CDR3 nucleotide sequence: TGTGCCAGCAGTGCTATCCGGGACAGCCTTCGCGAGCAGTACTTC.

This clonotype was counted only a few times. This sequence joins TRBV2 and TRBJ2-5; the D is unclear. The CDR3 is made up of 13 amino acids. Germline CDR1 reads SNHLY; CDR2 reads FYNNEI. Trimming shortened V by 7 bases and J by 5 bases, and 14 bases separated the two germline ends. The CDR3 spells CASTESRIETQYF. The CDR3 DNA is TGTGCCAGCACCGAAAGTAGGATCGAGACCCAGTACTTC. Drawing the rest from reference TRBV2 and TRBJ2-5, the complete variable domain is EPEVTQTPSHQVTQMGQEVILRCVPISNHLYFYWYRQILGQKVEFLVSFYNNEISEKSEIFDDQFSVERPDGSNFTLKIRSTKLEDSAMYFCASTESRIETQYFGPGTRLLVL.

This clonotype was counted only a few times. The chain couples TRBV20-1 to TRBJ2-3; the D is unclear. Germline V gene sequence: CDR1 DFQATT, CDR2 SNEGSKA (reference sequence). The CDR3 contains 17 residues. V was cut by 0 bases and J by 8 bases, with 24 bases left in between. CDR3 protein: CSARDLNSASTRVTQYF. CDR3 coding DNA: TGCAGTGCTAGAGATCTGAACTCCGCGAGTACCAGAGTTACGCAGTATTTT.

The genes are TRBV4-3 and TRBJ1-4; maybe TRBD1 (5 bases). Trimming left V 0 bases short and J 3 bases short, with 11 bases between. The germline V gene has CDR1 LGHNA and CDR2 YSLEER. There are 16 residues in the CDR3. The chain's CDR3 is CASSQDPGLSNEKLFF. For the CDR3, the DNA is TGCGCCAGCAGCCAAGATCCAGGGCTATCTAATGAAAAACTGTTTTTT.

The V call is TRBV15, the J call TRBJ1-5; no clear D gene. The CDR3 is made up of 13 amino acids. The V end lost 0 bases, the J end lost 4 bases, and 4 bases lay between the germline ends. Per the germline V gene, CDR1 is LNHNV and CDR2 is YYDKDF (reference sequence). In DNA, the CDR3 is TGTGCCACCAGCAGAGATTTAAATCAGCCCCAGCATTTT. Translating gives CATSRDLNQPQHF.

The chain uses TRBV11-2 and TRBJ2-1, with TRBD1 matching 9 bases. Germline lookup yields CDR1 SGHAT and CDR2 FQNNGV. The V segment lost 0 bases and the J segment 8 bases; nucleotides outside the gene matches: 5. The CDR3 contains 15 residues. CDR3: CASSLDRTGVDEQFF. The CDR3 DNA reads TGTGCCAGCAGCTTAGATAGGACAGGGGTAGATGAGCAGTTCTTC.

The V call is TRBV4-1, the J call TRBJ2-5, with D possibly matching TRBD1 (5 bases). The CDR3 is 15 residues long. The V end lost 4 bases, the J end lost 0 bases, and 12 bases lay between the germline ends. The germline V gene encodes CDR1 MGHRA and CDR2 YSYEKL. The chain's CDR3 is CASSRNRQNQETQYF. The DNA for the CDR3 is TGCGCCAGCAGCCGAAACCGACAGAACCAAGAGACCCAGTACTTC.

V is TRBV20-1 and J is TRBJ1-1, with D unresolved. Germline V gene sequence: CDR1 DFQATT, CDR2 SNEGSKA (reference sequence). Trimming took off 8 bases at V and 1 base at J, with 14 bases between the two ends. The CDR3 has 13 amino acids. In DNA, the CDR3 is TGCAGTACCACTCGGCAGCCGAACACTGAAGCTTTCTTT. Protein sequence: CSTTRQPNTEAFF.

In DNA, the CDR3 is TGCAGTGCTCCCGACAGTAGCAATCAGCCCCAGCATTTT. Protein product: CSAPDSSNQPQHF. The rearrangement links TRBV20-1 to TRBJ1-5; the D gene is possibly TRBD1 (5 bases). Germline V CDR1 and CDR2: DFQATT, SNEGSKA (reference sequence). There are 13 residues in the CDR3. The V gene lost 5 bases and the J gene lost 0 bases, with 8 bases spanning the gap.

This clonotype was counted between two and nine times. The chain joins TRBV5-6 to TRBJ2-1; TRBD1 is a possible D gene (5 bases). Germline V CDR1 and CDR2: SGHDT, YYEEEE. This CDR3 contains 16 residues. Trimming took 0 bases from V and 0 from J, leaving 10 bases between them. CDR3 sequence (DNA): TGTGCCAGCAGCTTGGCTTTAGGGGTCTCCTACAATGAGCAGTTCTTC. It translates to CASSLALGVSYNEQFF.

This clonotype showed up just a few times. The chain recombines TRBV11-1 with TRBJ2-1; 10 positions match TRBD2. The CDR3 consists of 14 residues. The germline V gene has CDR1 SGHAT and CDR2 FQDESV (reference sequence). Germline trimming cut 5 bases from V and 7 bases from J; bases unmatched to any gene: 5. The CDR3 spells CASSTLAGANEQFF. The DNA for the CDR3 is TGTGCCAGCAGCACTCTAGCGGGAGCGAATGAGCAGTTCTTC. Drawing the rest from reference TRBV11-1 and TRBJ2-1, the complete variable domain is EAEVAQSPRYKITEKSQAVAFWCDPISGHATLYWYRQILGQGPELLVQFQDESVVDDSQLPKDRFSAERLKGVDSTLKIQPAELGDSAMYLCASSTLAGANEQFFGPGTRLTVL.

The V gene is TRBV16, the J gene TRBJ1-5, with 7 bases aligning to TRBD1. The ends lost 4 bases at V and 1 base at J; junction bases unmatched: 7. Germline CDR1 KGHSY, CDR2 FQNENV. The CDR3 length is 16 residues. The CDR3 region has the DNA TGTGCCAGCAGCCTCTCGACAGGGCTCAGCAATCAGCCCCAGCATTTT. Protein sequence: CASSLSTGLSNQPQHF.

This sequence joins TRBV6-2 or TRBV6-3 and TRBJ2-5; a weak D match, TRBD2 (5 bases). The V gene's germline CDR1 is MNHEY and CDR2 SVGEGT. CDR3 length: 9 amino acids. Trimming left V 10 bases short and J 7 bases short, with 7 bases between. As DNA, the CDR3 is TGTGCCACTGGAGGGACCCAGTACTTC. Its translation is CATGGTQYF.

As for this clonotype: At one of its ends the junction is not consistent with the germline gene, which may arise from a read error. The chain recombines TRBV10-3 with TRBJ2-3, with D unresolved. Germline values: CDR1 ENHRY, CDR2 SYGVKD. The CDR3 runs to 15 residues. CDR3 region: CVIRDTTVSTDTQYF. The CDR3 bases are TGTGTCATCAGAGATACGACGGTTAGCACAGATACGCAGTATTTT.

The rearrangement links TRBV11-2 to TRBJ2-7, with D unresolved. V was cut by 5 bases and J by 6 bases, with 14 bases left in between. The CDR3 extends over 13 amino acids. Germline CDR1 is SGHAT and CDR2 is FQNNGV. The CDR3 loop reads CASSPGDRGEQYF. In DNA, the CDR3 is TGTGCCAGCAGCCCCGGTGATCGAGGCGAGCAGTACTTC.

This clonotype was picked up a small number of times. V gene TRBV11-1 combines with J gene TRBJ1-1, with D hard to call. The V gene lost 4 bases and the J gene lost 5 bases, with 14 bases spanning the gap. The CDR3 totals 14 residues. CDR1 and CDR2 (germline): SGHAT, FQDESV (reference sequence). This CDR3 is CASSYGSSSTEAFF. The CDR3, as DNA: TGTGCCAGCAGCTACGGAAGCAGTTCAACTGAAGCTTTCTTT.

This chain links TRBV7-2 with TRBJ1-5; D is unresolved. This CDR3 comprises 13 residues. V lost 1 base to trimming and J lost 9 bases, with 10 bases between them. The germline CDR1 and CDR2 sequences are SGHTA and FQGNSA. CDR3 protein: CASSLVDGRPQHF. As DNA, the CDR3 is TGTGCCAGCAGCTTAGTAGACGGTAGGCCCCAGCATTTT.

V gene TRBV5-1 combines with J gene TRBJ1-6; D gene unclear. From germline, CDR1 is SGHRS and CDR2 YFSETQ. The CDR3 is made up of 15 amino acids. Trimming took off 0 bases at V and 8 bases at J, with 12 bases between the two ends. As DNA, the CDR3 is TGCGCCAGCAGCTTGGACCCCGGACCCGATTCACCCCTCCACTTT. The encoded protein is CASSLDPGPDSPLHF.